Below, 23 T cell receptor beta chains from the same sample are listed, as sequenced in a study of blood T cell repertoires in COVID-19. Some clones are missing from TCRdb's copy, which holds only in-frame ones; the method was immunoSEQ multiplex PCR. The sample shows 300,000 to 350,000 clones, approximately 83% of them seen only once. The sample was PBMCs or T cells enriched from blood (not recorded which). These TCRs come from a middle-aged woman with acute COVID-19.

The chain links TRBV29-1 to TRBJ2-1, with 8 bases aligning to TRBD2. CDR1 and CDR2 from the germline V gene are SQVTM and ANQGSEA. The CDR3 contains 15 residues. J gave up 6 bases and V 0 bases, and 7 bases lay outside the gene matches. The CDR3 spells CSVEDFGGRSNEQFF. For the CDR3, the DNA is TGCAGCGTTGAAGATTTTGGCGGGAGGTCCAATGAGCAGTTCTTC.

This chain joins TRBV12-3 or TRBV12-4 and TRBJ2-7, with D possibly being TRBD1 (5 bases). The V and J ends lost 6 bases and 0 bases respectively, with 6 bases between them. The CDR3 totals 12 residues. This chain's CDR3 is CASRGRSYEQYF. The CDR3 DNA sequence: TGTGCCAGCAGGGGGCGCTCCTACGAGCAGTACTTC.

The chain is built from TRBV9 and TRBJ1-2; no firm D call. Trimming pared 6 bases from V and 6 bases from J, leaving 15 bases between. CDR3 length: 13 residues. Germline CDR1 SGDLS, CDR2 YYNGEE. The CDR3 is CASTREGIDGYTF. In nucleotides, the CDR3 is TGTGCCAGCACCCGGGAGGGAATCGATGGCTACACCTTC. Looking up the rest from reference TRBV9 and TRBJ1-2 gives the full variable domain: DSGVTQTPKHLITATGQRVTLRCSPRSGDLSVYWYQQSLDQGLQFLIQYYNGEERAKGNILERFSAQQFPDLHSELNLSSLELGDSALYFCASTREGIDGYTFGSGTRLTVV.

The chain links TRBV21-1 to TRBJ1-4; the table calls TRBD1, which could not be checked here. TRBV21-1 is reported as a pseudogene. This CDR3 comprises 19 residues. DNA for the CDR3: TGTGCCAGCAGCAAAAGGGAAGGCTACACAGGGAAAGGGGATGAAAAACTGTTTTTT. It is translated as CASSKREGYTGKGDEKLFF.

This chain uses TRBV2 with TRBJ2-2; D perhaps matches TRBD2 (7 bases). The CDR3 runs 17 residues. The V and J ends lost 5 bases and 4 bases respectively, with 20 bases between them. CDR1 SNHLY and CDR2 FYNNEI come from the germline V gene. CDR3 loop: CASSHRGGLLGTGELFF. Here the CDR3 DNA reads TGTGCCAGCAGTCATAGGGGGGGGCTTTTAGGCACCGGGGAGCTGTTTTTT.

The genes are TRBV7-2 and TRBJ2-3; 14 nucleotides agree with TRBD2. Germline V CDR1 and CDR2: SGHTA, FQGNSA. Trimming took 4 bases from V and 8 from J; bases not matched to a gene: 5. The CDR3 contains 15 residues. The CDR3 sequence is CASSSTSGGAGTQYF. The CDR3 nucleotides are TGTGCCAGCAGCTCGACTAGCGGGGGGGCCGGTACGCAGTATTTT.

This clone was found a few times. The rearrangement joins TRBV3-1 (or the pseudogene TRBV3-2) to TRBJ1-1; 8 bases align to TRBD1. Germline CDR1 reads LGHDT; CDR2 reads YNNKEL (reference sequence). The ends lost 4 bases at V and 4 bases at J; junction bases unmatched: 8. This CDR3 contains 15 residues. The CDR3 nucleotides read TGTGCCAGCAGCCCTACAACAGGGGGAATCACTGAAGCTTTCTTT. It encodes CASSPTTGGITEAFF.

This chain links TRBV7-2 with TRBJ1-2, with 9 positions matching TRBD1. This CDR3 spans 14 amino acids. The J segment lost 8 bases and the V segment lost 5 bases, leaving 9 bases of the junction unmatched. The germline CDR1 and CDR2 sequences are SGHTA and FQGNSA. CDR3 in amino acids: CASSGNRDRVGYTF. As DNA, the CDR3 is TGTGCCAGCAGCGGAAACCGGGACAGGGTCGGCTACACCTTC.

For the CDR3, the DNA is TGTGCCAGCACCGAATCGACAGAGGATCAGCCCCAGCATTTT. Residues: CASTESTEDQPQHF. V is TRBV4-2 and J is TRBJ1-5, with a tentative D call TRBD1 (5 bases). Germline V gene data show CDR1 as LGHNA and CDR2 as YNFKEQ. Trimming stripped 7 bases from V and 5 bases from J, with 15 bases between. The CDR3 has 14 amino acids.

The V call is TRBV5-6, the J call TRBJ1-6, with D perhaps TRBD1 (6 bases). The CDR3 consists of 15 residues. Trimming left V 0 bases short and J 10 bases short, with 14 bases between. CDR1 is SGHDT and CDR2 is YYEEEE in the germline V gene. In DNA form, the CDR3 reads TGTGCCAGCAGCTTGGCCAAGGGGGTAGGGTCACCCCTCCACTTT. The encoded protein is CASSLAKGVGSPLHF.

The chain employs TRBV7-2 and TRBJ2-6; 8 bases fit TRBD1. With 5 bases clipped from V and 2 bases from J, the junction kept 8 bases outside the gene matches. This CDR3 is built from 17 residues. Germline V gene data show CDR1 as SGHTA and CDR2 as FQGNSA. This chain's CDR3 is CASSERQGRTGANVLTF. The CDR3 DNA reads TGTGCCAGCAGCGAGCGACAGGGGAGAACTGGGGCCAACGTCCTGACTTTC.

This chain's CDR3 is CASSLDFGRDYGYTF. CDR3 nucleotides: TGTGCCAGCAGCTTAGATTTTGGCAGGGACTATGGCTACACCTTC. The chain employs TRBV11-2 and TRBJ1-2; tentative D call: TRBD1 (5 bases). The CDR3 is 15 amino acids. The germline V gene encodes CDR1 SGHAT and CDR2 FQNNGV. Trimming stripped 0 bases from V and 3 bases from J, with 11 bases between.

This sequence joins TRBV20-1 and TRBJ1-2, with TRBD1 matching over 9 bases. Trimming removed 3 bases from V and 2 bases from J; junction bases left unmatched: 4. The CDR3 consists of 14 residues. Germline V gene lookup returns CDR1 DFQATT and CDR2 SNEGSKA (reference sequence). The DNA of the CDR3 is TGCAGTGCTAGTGCTGGGACAGGGAACTATGGCTACACCTTC. This gives the protein CSASAGTGNYGYTF.

The chain couples TRBV2 to TRBJ1-5, with D unresolved. The length of the CDR3 is 14 residues. Trimming removed 3 bases at V and 3 bases at J, with 9 bases between. Germline assignment: CDR1 SNHLY and CDR2 FYNNEI. The CDR3 bases are TGTGCCAGCAGTGACAGGACTATCAATCAGCCCCAGCATTTT. This translates into CASSDRTINQPQHF.

The chain employs TRBV9 and TRBJ1-3, with 10 bases lining up with TRBD1. V gave up 4 bases and J gave up 2 bases; unmatched junction bases: 3. Germline V CDR1 and CDR2: SGDLS, YYNGEE. This CDR3 has 15 amino acids. The CDR3 sequence: CASSPGTGAGNTIYF. DNA for the CDR3: TGTGCCAGCAGCCCAGGGACAGGGGCTGGAAACACCATATATTTT.

This clone was observed a few times. The chain links TRBV28 to TRBJ2-1, with TRBD2 matching over 9 bases. V gave up 1 base and J gave up 6 bases; unmatched junction bases: 4. Germline-derived CDR1 and CDR2 are MDHEN and SYDVKM. This CDR3 is 15 amino acids long. The CDR3 sequence is CASSLLREGPNEQFF. CDR3 in DNA: TGTGCCAGCAGTTTATTGCGGGAGGGCCCCAATGAGCAGTTCTTC. Looking up the rest from reference TRBV28 and TRBJ2-1 gives the full variable domain: DVKVTQSSRYLVKRTGEKVFLECVQDMDHENMFWYRQDPGLGLRLIYFSYDVKMKEKGDIPEGYSVSREKKERFSLILESASTNQTSMYLCASSLLREGPNEQFFGPGTRLTVL.

This chain joins TRBV5-6 and TRBJ2-6, with D tentatively TRBD2 (5 bases). V lost 0 bases and J lost 4, with 11 bases in between. Looked up from germline, CDR1 is SGHDT and CDR2 is YYEEEE. This CDR3 is built from 16 residues. This CDR3 is CASSLVDFVGANVLTF. As DNA, the CDR3 is TGTGCCAGCAGCTTGGTGGACTTTGTCGGGGCCAACGTCCTGACTTTC.

The chain couples TRBV18 to TRBJ1-5, with TRBD1 matching over 7 bases. The CDR3 has 14 residues. The ends lost 3 bases at V and 5 bases at J; junction bases unmatched: 4. Germline assignment: CDR1 KGHSH and CDR2 LQKENI. This chain's CDR3 is CASSPTGRDQPQHF. For the CDR3, the DNA is TGTGCCAGCTCACCGACAGGGCGGGATCAGCCCCAGCATTTT.

This chain connects TRBV18 to TRBJ2-7, with D maybe TRBD1 (6 bases). CDR1 is KGHSH and CDR2 is LQKENI in the germline V gene. This CDR3 is 13 amino acids long. V was shortened by 4 bases and J by 7 bases, with 14 bases between the two germline ends. The CDR3 region is CASSRDAGDEQYF. DNA for the CDR3: TGTGCCAGCTCACGGGACGCAGGGGATGAGCAGTACTTC.

J is TRBJ1-1 and V is TRBV5-4; 8 bases are shared with TRBD1. The germline CDR1 and CDR2 sequences are SGHNT and YYREEE (reference sequence). J gave up 1 base and V 4 bases, and 6 bases lay outside the gene matches. The CDR3 totals 15 residues. The CDR3 sequence is CASSPGTGRNTEAFF. For the CDR3, the DNA is TGTGCCAGCAGCCCAGGGACAGGAAGGAACACTGAAGCTTTCTTT.

V usage is TRBV2 and J usage is TRBJ2-2; a possible D gene is TRBD2 (5 bases). CDR1 and CDR2 (germline): SNHLY, FYNNEI. There are 14 residues in the CDR3. The V and J ends lost 5 bases and 1 base respectively, with 8 bases between them. CDR3 bases: TGTGCCAGCAGTAGCGGAGTGAACACCGGGGAGCTGTTTTTT. Residues: CASSSGVNTGELFF. The whole variable domain, filled in from reference TRBV2 and TRBJ2-2, reads EPEVTQTPSHQVTQMGQEVILRCVPISNHLYFYWYRQILGQKVEFLVSFYNNEISEKSEIFDDQFSVERPDGSNFTLKIRSTKLEDSAMYFCASSSGVNTGELFFGEGSRLTVL.

J is TRBJ2-7 and V is TRBV6-5; 7 positions agree with TRBD1. V lost 4 bases and J lost 3; bases outside the gene matches: 6. The germline V gene has CDR1 MNHEY and CDR2 SVGAGI. The CDR3 is 14 residues long. Written as DNA, the CDR3 is TGTGCCAGCAGTTCCCAGGACAGGTACTACGAGCAGTACTTC. Translating it yields CASSSQDRYYEQYF.

The V and J genes are TRBV6-1 and TRBJ2-1; D is ambiguous. The CDR3 is 12 amino acids. Trimming took 0 bases from V and 11 from J, leaving 8 bases between them. Germline V gene sequence: CDR1 MNHNS, CDR2 SASEGT. The CDR3 DNA sequence: TGTGCCAGCAGTGAAGCGGTCGGTCAGCAGTTCTTC. Translating it yields CASSEAVGQQFF.